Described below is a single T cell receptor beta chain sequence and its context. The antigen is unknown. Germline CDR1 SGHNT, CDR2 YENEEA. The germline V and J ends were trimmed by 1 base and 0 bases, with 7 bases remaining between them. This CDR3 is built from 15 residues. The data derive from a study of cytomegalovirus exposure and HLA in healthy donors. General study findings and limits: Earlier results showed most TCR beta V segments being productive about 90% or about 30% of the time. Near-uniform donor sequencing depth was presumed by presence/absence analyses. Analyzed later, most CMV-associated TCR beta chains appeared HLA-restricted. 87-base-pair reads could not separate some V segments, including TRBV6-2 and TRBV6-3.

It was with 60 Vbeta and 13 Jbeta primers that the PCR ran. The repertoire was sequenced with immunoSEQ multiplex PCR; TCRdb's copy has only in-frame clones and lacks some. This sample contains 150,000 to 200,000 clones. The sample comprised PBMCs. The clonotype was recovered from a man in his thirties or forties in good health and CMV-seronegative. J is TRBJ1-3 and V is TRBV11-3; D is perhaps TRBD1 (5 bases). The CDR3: CASSLGQSSGNTIYF. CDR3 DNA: TGTGCCAGCAGCTTAGGACAGAGCTCTGGAAACACCATATATTTT.